Shown below are 29 T cell receptor beta chains from a single sample sequenced in a study of blood T cell repertoires in COVID-19. Sequencing was performed with immunoSEQ multiplex PCR; in TCRdb, only in-frame clones are kept and a portion is missing. In the table there are fewer than 80,000 clones, more than 70% of which are singletons. The sample taken for sequencing was peripheral blood. The receptors shown here come from a human donor in a cohort sampled during active COVID-19.

The chain recombines TRBV6-5 with TRBJ2-7; 7 bases line up with TRBD1. This CDR3 comprises 16 residues. CDR1 is MNHEY and CDR2 is SVGAGI in the germline V gene. V dropped 2 bases and J dropped 4; count of bases not matched to a gene: 11. CDR3 region: CASSYDTTGNIYEQYF. The CDR3 nucleotides read TGTGCCAGCAGTTACGATACGACAGGGAATATTTACGAGCAGTACTTC.

The chain uses TRBV4-3 and TRBJ1-2, with 8 positions matching TRBD1. Unmatched junction bases numbered 7, after V lost 0 bases and J lost 4 bases. The germline gives CDR1 LGHNA, CDR2 YSLEER. The CDR3 length is 16 residues. The CDR3, as DNA: TGCGCCAGCAGCCAAGATCTTTGGACAGGGCCCTATGGCTACACCTTC. Its translation is CASSQDLWTGPYGYTF.

CDR3 coding DNA: TGTGCCAGCAGTGGGGGCCTCATTGACAATGAGCAGTTCTTC. This translates into CASSGGLIDNEQFF. The chain couples TRBV2 to TRBJ2-1, with D maybe TRBD1 (5 bases). The CDR3 has 14 amino acids. V lost 4 bases to trimming and J lost 5 bases, with 12 bases between them. Per germline, CDR1 SNHLY and CDR2 FYNNEI.

The chain links TRBV10-3 to TRBJ2-1, with 8 nucleotides matching TRBD2. The CDR3 spans 17 residues. The germline CDR1 and CDR2 sequences are ENHRY and SYGVKD. J lost 0 bases, V lost 6 bases, and 10 bases had no gene match. The CDR3, as DNA: TGTGCCATCAGCGCCGGGACTAGGGTAAGCTCCTACAATGAGCAGTTCTTC. As protein: CAISAGTRVSSYNEQFF.

The chain carries TRBV7-8 and TRBJ2-5, with 12 bases matching TRBD2. The CDR3 extends over 14 amino acids. CDR1 and CDR2 (germline): SGHVS, FQNEAQ. The J segment lost 5 bases and the V segment lost 4 bases, leaving 2 bases of the junction unmatched. CDR3: CASSSLAGGETQYF. In DNA form, the CDR3 reads TGTGCCAGCAGCTCCCTAGCGGGGGGGGAGACCCAGTACTTC.

V and J are TRBV28 and TRBJ1-5; D is perhaps TRBD1 (6 bases). CDR3 size: 15 residues. V dropped 5 bases and J dropped 5 bases, with 16 bases sitting between them. CDR1 and CDR2 from the germline V gene are MDHEN and SYDVKM. The CDR3, as DNA: TGTGCCAGCAGTACCCGGGACATGGTTTATCAGCCCCAGCATTTT. It codes for CASSTRDMVYQPQHF.

The CDR3 loop reads CASSPLAGGWNEQFF. Here the CDR3 DNA reads TGTGCCAGCAGCCCACTAGCGGGAGGGTGGAATGAGCAGTTCTTC. The J gene is TRBJ2-1, the V gene TRBV9, with 13 bases identical to TRBD2. The germline V gene has CDR1 SGDLS and CDR2 YYNGEE. The CDR3 is 15 amino acids. The ends lost 4 bases at V and 7 bases at J; junction bases unmatched: 5.

The rearrangement joins TRBV6-5 to TRBJ2-7, with a weak D call TRBD1 (5 bases). Germline V gives CDR1 MNHEY, CDR2 SVGAGI. The CDR3 spans 16 residues. The V end was cut by 2 bases, the J end by 6 bases, with 20 bases between. Here the CDR3 DNA reads TGTGCCAGCAGTTACCGACAGCTAAGTCCACTCGTCGAGCAGTACTTC. It codes for CASSYRQLSPLVEQYF.

V and J are TRBV7-9 and TRBJ1-2, with D possibly being TRBD1 (5 bases). Per germline, CDR1 SEHNR and CDR2 FQNEAQ (reference sequence). This CDR3 comprises 13 residues. V gave up 3 bases and J gave up 7 bases, with 12 bases separating them. CDR3 sequence reads: CASSLGGESGYTF. CDR3 sequence (DNA): TGTGCCAGCAGCTTGGGAGGGGAGAGTGGCTACACCTTC.

This clone was counted between two and nine times. V gene TRBV3-1 (or the pseudogene TRBV3-2) combines with J gene TRBJ2-7; the D is unclear. Deletions cut 1 base from V and 3 bases from J, with 7 bases between. Germline V lookup: CDR1 LGHDT, CDR2 YNNKEL (reference sequence). CDR3 length equals 13 residues. The CDR3 DNA reads as TGTGCCAGCAGCCAAGTTGCCAGCTACGAGCAGTACTTC. Residues: CASSQVASYEQYF.

This clone has a single count. This chain connects TRBV7-3 to TRBJ1-1; 10 bases are shared with TRBD1. CDR1 SGHTA and CDR2 FQGTGA come from the germline V gene. J was trimmed by 3 bases and V by 4 bases; bases with no gene match: 2. The length of the CDR3 is 14 residues. In nucleotides, the CDR3 is TGTGCCAGCAGCTCGGGACAGGGGCACACTGAAGCTTTCTTT. It is translated as CASSSGQGHTEAFF.

This rearrangement joins TRBV30 to TRBJ1-6; D may be TRBD1 (5 bases). Trimming left V 4 bases short and J 5 bases short, with 9 bases between. Germline values: CDR1 GTSNPN, CDR2 SVGIG (reference sequence). The CDR3 is 13 residues long. CDR3 residues: CAWTRGNNSPLHF. The DNA of the CDR3 is TGTGCCTGGACTCGGGGGAATAATTCACCCCTCCACTTT.

This clone was counted between two and nine times. The chain recombines TRBV28 with TRBJ1-1; 9 positions match TRBD1. This CDR3 has 16 amino acids. Germline V gene sequence: CDR1 MDHEN, CDR2 SYDVKM. The V segment lost 2 bases and the J segment 9 bases; nucleotides outside the gene matches: 13. CDR3 sequence (DNA): TGTGCCAGCAGTTTAGGCACAGGGGGCGGGCTTGCGAAAGCTTTCTTT. Encoded protein: CASSLGTGGGLAKAFF.

The chain employs TRBV3-1 (or the pseudogene TRBV3-2) and TRBJ2-6, with D possibly TRBD2 on 5 matching bases. V lost 1 base and J 2 bases, leaving 9 bases between the germline ends. The CDR3 spans 16 residues. Germline CDR1 LGHDT, CDR2 YNNKEL (reference sequence). The DNA for the CDR3 is TGTGCCAGCAGCCAAGTGCGGGTCGCTGGGGCCAACGTCCTGACTTTC. Translated: CASSQVRVAGANVLTF.

The gene calls are TRBV6-5 and TRBJ2-3; 10 bases agree with TRBD1. The CDR3 contains 14 residues. The germline CDR1 and CDR2 sequences are MNHEY and SVGAGI. Trimming at V came to 5 bases and at J to 5 bases, leaving 4 bases not matched to a gene. CDR3 protein: CASSPRTGGDTQYF. The CDR3 region has the DNA TGTGCCAGCAGTCCGCGGACAGGGGGAGATACGCAGTATTTT.

The chain carries TRBV7-2 and TRBJ1-1, with 8 bases matching TRBD1. Germline values: CDR1 SGHTA, CDR2 FQGNSA. The CDR3 consists of 14 residues. With V trimmed by 5 bases and J by 4 bases, 6 bases remained unmatched. Here the CDR3 reads CASSAGQGGTEAFF. CDR3 sequence (DNA): TGTGCCAGCAGCGCCGGACAGGGAGGCACTGAAGCTTTCTTT.

The chain is built from TRBV5-1 and TRBJ2-1; 12 bases are a match to TRBD2. The CDR3 length is 16 residues. The junction had 10 bases not matched to a gene; V was cut back by 4 bases and J by 8 bases. The germline gives CDR1 SGHRS, CDR2 YFSETQ. This CDR3 reads CASSQDPSGRAHEQFF. DNA for the CDR3: TGCGCCAGCAGCCAGGACCCTAGCGGGAGGGCCCATGAGCAGTTCTTC.

The J gene is TRBJ2-7, the V gene TRBV4-2; 9 bases map to TRBD2. Unmatched junction bases numbered 8, after V lost 1 base and J lost 1 base. Germline assignment: CDR1 LGHNA and CDR2 YNFKEQ. The CDR3 is 17 residues long. CDR3 sequence reads: CASSQGVQREASYEQYF. In DNA, the CDR3 is TGTGCCAGCAGCCAAGGGGTACAGCGGGAGGCATCCTACGAGCAGTACTTC.

The rearrangement joins TRBV9 to TRBJ2-7, with 9 positions matching TRBD2. The CDR3 has 15 amino acids. In germline, CDR1 is SGDLS, CDR2 YYNGEE. The ends lost 0 bases at V and 4 bases at J; junction bases unmatched: 5. The CDR3 DNA sequence: TGTGCCAGCAGCGTAGCAGCGGGGGGCCCTTACGAGCAGTACTTC. Protein sequence: CASSVAAGGPYEQYF.

The gene calls are TRBV9 and TRBJ2-5; 10 positions agree with TRBD2. The length of the CDR3 is 19 residues. Losses at the gene ends were 0 bases for V and 5 bases for J; bases not matched to a gene: 16. Germline CDR1 SGDLS, CDR2 YYNGEE. CDR3 nucleotides: TGTGCCAGCAGCGTAGTCGGTACATCGGTACTAGCGGGGTTGGAGACCCAGTACTTC. Protein product: CASSVVGTSVLAGLETQYF.

In this sample, this clone turned up once. The rearrangement joins TRBV3-1 (or the pseudogene TRBV3-2) to TRBJ2-3; 7 bases match TRBD1. Germline CDR1 LGHDT, CDR2 YNNKEL (reference sequence). With V trimmed by 6 bases and J by 6 bases, 12 bases remained unmatched. This CDR3 comprises 15 residues. CDR3: CASSIPGQNLDTQYF. The CDR3 DNA reads TGTGCCAGCAGTATACCGGGACAGAACCTCGATACGCAGTATTTT.

The CDR3 DNA sequence: TGTGCCAGTAGTAGCCTCCGGACAGGGGAAGGGACCGGGGAGCTGTTTTTT. It yields the protein CASSSLRTGEGTGELFF. This sequence joins TRBV19 and TRBJ2-2, with 9 bases fitting TRBD1. CDR1 is LNHDA and CDR2 is SQIVND in the germline V gene (reference sequence). The CDR3 length is 17 residues. V dropped 4 bases and J dropped 5; count of bases not matched to a gene: 11. Full variable domain (outside the CDR3, taken from reference TRBV19 and TRBJ2-2): DGGITQSPKYLFRKEGQNVTLSCEQNLNHDAMYWYRQDPGQGLRLIYYSQIVNDFQKGDIAEGYSVSREKKESFPLTVTSAQKNPTAFYLCASSSLRTGEGTGELFFGEGSRLTVL.

The chain recombines TRBV5-1 with TRBJ1-2, with no clear D. The length of the CDR3 is 15 residues. V dropped 0 bases and J dropped 1 base, with 10 bases sitting between them. Germline V gene data show CDR1 as SGHRS and CDR2 as YFSETQ. CDR3 amino acids: CASSLGATSNYGYTF. CDR3 nucleotide sequence: TGCGCCAGCAGCTTGGGGGCAACCAGTAACTATGGCTACACCTTC. Supplemented by reference TRBV5-1 and TRBJ1-2, the full variable domain reads KAGVTQTPRYLIKTRGQQVTLSCSPISGHRSVSWYQQTPGQGLQFLFEYFSETQRNKGNFPGRFSGRQFSNSRSEMNVSTLELGDSALYLCASSLGATSNYGYTFGSGTRLTVV.

The V gene is TRBV28, the J gene TRBJ1-3, with TRBD1 as a possible D gene (5 bases). Germline-derived CDR1 and CDR2 are MDHEN and SYDVKM. V lost 6 bases to trimming and J lost 11 bases, with 14 bases between them. The CDR3 spans 12 residues. This chain's CDR3 is CASSRGGSPIYF. The CDR3 DNA reads as TGTGCCAGCAGCCGGGGGGGGTCTCCCATATATTTT.

The chain links TRBV7-2 to TRBJ1-5; D is ambiguous. Germline V lookup: CDR1 SGHTA, CDR2 FQGNSA. Trimming removed 5 bases at V and 4 bases at J, with 9 bases between. The CDR3 is 13 amino acids. The DNA for the CDR3 is TGTGCCAGCAGCCCGTTCTTGAATCAGCCCCAGCATTTT. This encodes CASSPFLNQPQHF.

The chain is built from TRBV18 and TRBJ2-1; 10 nucleotides line up with TRBD2. The CDR3 contains 15 residues. J was trimmed by 8 bases and V by 1 base; bases with no gene match: 5. Germline V lookup: CDR1 KGHSH, CDR2 LQKENI. The CDR3 loop reads CASSPLAGGVDEQFF. Here the CDR3 DNA reads TGTGCCAGCTCACCACTAGCGGGGGGTGTGGATGAGCAGTTCTTC.

V gene TRBV12-3 or TRBV12-4 combines with J gene TRBJ1-5, with 9 bases matching TRBD1. The CDR3 has 13 amino acids. The V segment lost 6 bases and the J segment 4 bases; nucleotides outside the gene matches: 1. Here the CDR3 reads CASRGTGNQPQHF. The CDR3 nucleotides are TGTGCCAGCAGGGGGACAGGGAATCAGCCCCAGCATTTT.

This sequence joins TRBV5-1 and TRBJ1-2; perhaps TRBD1 as D (6 bases). Germline V gene lookup returns CDR1 SGHRS and CDR2 YFSETQ. The CDR3 is 14 amino acids. Trimming cost V 4 bases and J 0 bases, with 10 bases left between them. The CDR3 nucleotides are TGCGCCAGCAGCCCGGACAGCTCTAACTATGGCTACACCTTC. Its protein is CASSPDSSNYGYTF.

V gene TRBV6-5 combines with J gene TRBJ1-4, with 7 bases fitting TRBD1. The CDR3 sequence is 14 residues long. CDR1 is MNHEY, CDR2 SVGAGI, per germline. The trim removed 6 bases at V and 8 bases at J, leaving 9 bases unmatched. The CDR3 loop reads CASRPGQLQEKLFF. The CDR3 bases are TGTGCCAGCAGGCCGGGACAGCTACAGGAAAAACTGTTTTTT.